A selection of T cell receptor beta chains follows, all from one sample in a study of blood T cell repertoires in COVID-19. Measured with immunoSEQ multiplex PCR; TCRdb has only the in-frame clones, and not every one. The sample includes more than 110,000 clones, roughly 80% of them seen just once. The sequenced material came from peripheral blood. These receptors were collected from a human donor in a cohort sampled during active COVID-19. The CDR3 runs from the conserved cysteine through the conserved F or W. D genes are given only for firm matches. Some rows have no size entry. The others give once, few or many, or a class for an expanded clone.

D	V	size	J	DNA	CDR3
TRBD1	TRBV19	NA	TRBJ2-5	TGTGCCAGTATTCCACTACGAGGGACAGGGGAAGAGACCCAGTACTTC	CASIPLRGTGEETQYF
NA	TRBV6-1	NA	TRBJ1-5	TGTGCCAGCAGTGATTCTTGGACAGAACCTTATAGCAATCAGCCCCAGCATTTT	CASSDSWTEPYSNQPQHF
NA	TRBV4-2	NA	TRBJ2-7	TGTGCCAGCAGCCAAGATTTGGGCGACGAGCAGTACTTC	CASSQDLGDEQYF
TRBD2	TRBV6-6	NA	TRBJ2-7	TGTGCCAGCAGTTACACAGGGACTAGCGGACCTAAGCAGTACTTC	CASSYTGTSGPKQYF
TRBD1	TRBV6-5	NA	TRBJ1-1	TGTGCCAGCAGGGGGGACAGGATTCACACTGAAGCTTTCTTT	CASRGDRIHTEAFF
NA	TRBV30	once	TRBJ2-1	TGTGCCTGGAGTGTAGTAGGGGGGGTCAATGAGCAGTTCTTC	CAWSVVGGVNEQFF
TRBD1	TRBV6-5	NA	TRBJ2-7	TGTGCCAGCCGGGGACAGGGGACCTACGAGCAGTACTTC	CASRGQGTYEQYF
TRBD1	TRBV3-1/TRBV3-2	NA	TRBJ2-3	TGTGCCAGCAGCTTGGGACAGGGCCGCACAGATACGCAGTATTTT	CASSLGQGRTDTQYF
NA	TRBV5-4	NA	TRBJ2-5	TGTGCCAGCAGCTTGGGAAAGGGAGTCTCTGGGGAGACCCAGTACTTC	CASSLGKGVSGETQYF
NA	TRBV6-2/TRBV6-3	NA	TRBJ2-7	TGTGCCAGCAGTTATGAAGGCGGGGTCCCCTACGAGCAGTACTTC	CASSYEGGVPYEQYF
NA	TRBV28	NA	TRBJ1-4	TGTGCCAGTCTTCAGGGGTCTAATGAAAAACTGTTTTTT	CASLQGSNEKLFF
NA	TRBV6-4	NA	TRBJ1-3	TGTGCCGTACGACAGGCCTCCCCTGGAAACACCATATATTTT	CAVRQASPGNTIYF
NA	TRBV5-4	NA	TRBJ1-1	TGTGCCAGCAGCCGAGACACAGGACCTATGAACACTGAAGCTTTCTTT	CASSRDTGPMNTEAFF
NA	TRBV6-5	few	TRBJ2-1	TGTGCCAGCAGGGGGATGGGGGGAAACAATGAGCAGTTCTTC	CASRGMGGNNEQFF